This TCR beta chain stems from a study of cytomegalovirus exposure and HLA in healthy donors. Whole-study context: In terms of ancestry, the Caucasian-associated cluster contained roughly 80% of the approximately 380 genotyped donors. Study outcomes and limitations: Clonal expansion, a later analysis showed, was greater in HLA-associated TCR beta chains than in equally common others. Most TCR sequences were seen very rarely across donors, but some public TCRs occurred in many.

Looked up from germline, CDR1 is MNHEY and CDR2 is SMNVEV (reference sequence). The CDR3 length is 16 residues. With 3 bases removed from V and 0 bases from J, the gap between germline ends came to 12 bases. PCR used 60 Vbeta primers and 13 Jbeta primers. Profiling relied on immunoSEQ multiplex PCR, and the TCRdb table lists in-frame clones only, not all of them. Among around 130,000 clones listed, 65% to 85% were seen once. In this sample, this clone turned up once. No antigen is known for it. Healthy bone marrow donors made up the cohort. Sequenced sample: PBMCs. The rearrangement joins TRBV27 to TRBJ2-1, with D perhaps TRBD1 (6 bases). The clonotype comes from a woman aged 18-29 years in good health and CMV-seronegative. The CDR3 spells CASSFTGFSSYNEQFF. CDR3 nucleotides: TGTGCCAGCAGTTTCACAGGGTTTAGCTCCTACAATGAGCAGTTCTTC.